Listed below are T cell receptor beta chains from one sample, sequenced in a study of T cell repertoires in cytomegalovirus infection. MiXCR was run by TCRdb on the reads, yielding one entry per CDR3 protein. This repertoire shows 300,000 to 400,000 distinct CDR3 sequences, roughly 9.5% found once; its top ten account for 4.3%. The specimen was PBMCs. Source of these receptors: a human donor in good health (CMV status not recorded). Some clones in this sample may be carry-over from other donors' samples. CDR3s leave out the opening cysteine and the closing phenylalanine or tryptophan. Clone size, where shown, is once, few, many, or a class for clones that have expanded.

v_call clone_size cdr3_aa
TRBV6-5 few ATGSRQETQY
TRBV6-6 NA ASSYWGLAGGPGTDTQY
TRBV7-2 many ASSLVWANQPQH
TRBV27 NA ASSPSGGSTDTQY
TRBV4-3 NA ASSQGTAFEAF
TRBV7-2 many ASSPDGLAGRDTQY
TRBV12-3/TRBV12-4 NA ASSQSAVYEQY
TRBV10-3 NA AISDGSHSNQPQH
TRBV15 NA ATSPLGGLLGYT
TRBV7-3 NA ASSSSSSPGELF
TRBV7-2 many ASSLERGNQETQY
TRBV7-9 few ASSSGVGELF
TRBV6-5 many ASSYAGLAGETQY
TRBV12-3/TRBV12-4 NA ASRSGTGGNEQY
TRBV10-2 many ASSPGLAGPKTQY
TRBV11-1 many ASSSGPNTEAF
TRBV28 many ASSHGQGRWTDTQY
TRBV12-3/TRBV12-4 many ASSLNSGPNTEAF
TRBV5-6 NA ASSWWDRPSSYNSPLH
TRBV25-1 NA ASSGYNHEQY
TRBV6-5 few ASSQNTAGVTDTQY
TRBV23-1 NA ASSGDSQETQY
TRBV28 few ASSSPGGNYNEQF
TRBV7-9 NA ASSPNGNNEQF
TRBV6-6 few ASSYIKAREEQY
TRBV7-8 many ASSFDGHSGNTIY
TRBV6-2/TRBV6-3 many ASSTRTSNTGELF
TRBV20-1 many SASDRDTGRPEAF
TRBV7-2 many ASSPRDRGADTEAF
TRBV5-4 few ASSSALDTQY
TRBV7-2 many ASSPTGQISNQPQH
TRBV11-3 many ASSSSSHGQAF
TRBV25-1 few ASSEWGSNTGELF
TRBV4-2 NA ASSQGYRRTGTLRNEQF
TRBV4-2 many ASSLGRVNYGYT
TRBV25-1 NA ASSEGLAGNNEQF
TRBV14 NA ASSPFSQAGGRETQY
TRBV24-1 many ATSGTSGRSYNEQF
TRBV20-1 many SARSGSGLGEKLF
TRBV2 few ASRARINQPQH
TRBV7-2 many ASSQTGGKSLYEQY
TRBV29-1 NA SVEGIGQGQETQY
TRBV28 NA ASSFGDRANSPLH
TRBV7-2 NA ASSLFAGAYEQY
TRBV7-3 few ASSLTKQRGVGELF
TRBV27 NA ASSPSGRGYEQY
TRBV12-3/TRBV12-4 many ASSLTADQPQH
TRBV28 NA ASKQAGEVNEQF
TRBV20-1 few SNRRYNEQF
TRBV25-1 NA ATVGAGEVGELF
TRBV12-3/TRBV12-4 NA ASSWGGNTIY
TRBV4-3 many ASSLGPRAGGNYGYT
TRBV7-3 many ASSLGISSGSKIDHEQF
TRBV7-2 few ASSAPDRGLGTQH